This T cell receptor beta chain was identified during a study of shared clonotypes between healthy human individuals. About the research overall: Three plates were used per donor for CD4 naive, three for CD4 memory, two for CD8 naive and one for CD8 memory. Whole-study findings and limits: Naive CD4 clonotype sharing across a handful of donors was 5% to 6%. An anticipated effect of sequencing depth on clonotype sharing among donors was recognized.

CDR3 length equals 14 residues. Germline CDR1 SGHTA, CDR2 FQGTGA. Trimming took off 5 bases at V and 9 bases at J, with 18 bases between the two ends. Each subset's genomic DNA was split evenly across several immunoSEQ plates. The data were produced by immunoSEQ multiplex PCR, yet TCRdb's version contains in-frame clones alone and is incomplete. The sample has about 1.1 million clones, 70% to 80% seen once. Turning to this clone: Its specificity is not known.

The V call is TRBV7-3, the J call TRBJ2-3; D is undetermined. Sequencing used memory CD4+ T cells from PBMCs. Subset here: CD45RA-negative fraction. This receptor was identified in a man aged 18 to 30 in good health. Some clones in this sample may be carry-over from other donors' samples. The chain's CDR3 is CASSPQGRTETQYF. For the CDR3, the DNA is TGTGCCAGCAGCCCGCAAGGCCGGACGGAGACGCAGTATTTT.